This is a list of T cell receptor beta chains from one sample in a study of CD8+ T cells in alopecia areata. Clones were read by immunoSEQ multiplex PCR, and TCRdb kept only the in-frame ones, dropping some. The sample records 6,000 to 9,500 clones, around two thirds being singletons. The sequencing here drew on skin, taken at week 0. The receptors derive from a human donor with alopecia areata. Each CDR3 is given with its conserved first and last residue. The D gene is left open where the match is weak. Not every row has a clone size; where given, it reads once, few, many or a size class.

J gene | clone size | D gene | V gene | CDR3 protein
TRBJ2-7 | . | TRBD2 | TRBV6-1 | CASRTSGGQLDF
TRBJ1-2 | . | . | TRBV5-1 | CASSLALDSACTF
TRBJ2-1 | once | TRBD2 | TRBV5-6 | CASSLALLAGGLRQFF
TRBJ1-1 | . | TRBD1 | TRBV2 | CASDRGGTEAFF
TRBJ1-1 | . | TRBD1 | TRBV12-5 | CASGLGEGQRGTEAFF
TRBJ2-2 | . | TRBD1 | TRBV5-1 | CASSSRTGSTGELFF
TRBJ2-7 | . | . | TRBV7-2 | CASSLAGNWYEQYF
TRBJ2-1 | once | . | TRBV6-5 | CASSRPYNEQFF
TRBJ1-1 | . | . | TRBV11-2 | CASSLGGQAPNTEAFF
TRBJ1-1 | few | . | TRBV7-2 | CASSLDLNTEAFF
TRBJ1-2 | . | . | TRBV6-1 | CASSEDGFLYGYTF
TRBJ2-4 | . | . | TRBV7-2 | CASSLQQALAKNIQYF
TRBJ1-5 | . | . | TRBV15 | CATSNFRVGQPQHF
TRBJ2-7 | . | TRBD1 | TRBV18 | CASSPDRQNRHYEQYF
TRBJ2-7 | . | TRBD2 | TRBV10-3 | CAISELAGGTYEQYF
TRBJ2-3 | few | . | TRBV5-1 | CASSLMEGGGTDTQYF
TRBJ1-6 | . | . | TRBV6-1 | CASSDGGNNSPLHF
TRBJ2-7 | . | . | TRBV27 | CASSSTPRGEQYF
TRBJ2-7 | . | TRBD1 | TRBV18 | CASSPYAVEGAHEQHF
TRBJ1-4 | . | . | TRBV29-1 | CSVVLDHEKLFF
TRBJ2-7 | few | . | TRBV10-2 | CASSEGGSSYEQYF
TRBJ2-1 | . | TRBD1 | TRBV29-1 | CSVEEDRRSYNEQFF
TRBJ2-2 | . | . | TRBV5-6 | CASSLGVSPGELFF
TRBJ1-2 | . | . | TRBV29-1 | CSVERGGGAVTF
TRBJ2-2 | . | . | TRBV4-1 | CASSQVREFKNTGELFF
TRBJ2-3 | . | . | TRBV9 | CASSVGGSLTDTQYF
TRBJ2-5 | few | . | TRBV18 | CASSPHPSAETQYF
TRBJ1-1 | once | . | TRBV18 | CASSRKQDTEAFF
TRBJ2-7 | once | TRBD1 | TRBV7-9 | CASSSRTGGYEQYF
TRBJ1-1 | . | . | TRBV25-1 | CASISLHGGTEAFF
TRBJ2-2 | . | . | TRBV14 | CASSQSHSLAGELFF
TRBJ2-5 | . | . | TRBV25-1 | CASSARAGGETQYF
TRBJ2-7 | . | . | TRBV28 | CASSWGAYEQYF
TRBJ1-1 | . | . | TRBV5-1 | CASSDRMNTEAFF
. | . | . | TRBV10-2 | CASSEGGSSYEQYF
TRBJ2-1 | . | TRBD2 | TRBV7-9 | CASSLPGIAGGNEQFF
TRBJ1-6 | . | . | TRBV19 | CASKERMSSYNSPLRF
TRBJ2-2 | . | . | TRBV15 | CATSARLLMGALDRGELFF
TRBJ1-1 | . | . | TRBV11-2 | CASSGPKQAWGTEAFF
TRBJ2-1 | once | TRBD2 | TRBV30 | CAWSVLAGEGEQFF
TRBJ2-5 | . | . | TRBV20-1 | CSAGQETQYF